These T cell receptor beta chains were read from a single sample in a study of blood T cell repertoires in COVID-19. The assay was immunoSEQ multiplex PCR, and TCRdb's table has in-frame clones only and misses some. The sample lists about 160,000 clones; approximately 85% were seen once. The sample taken for sequencing was peripheral blood. These receptors were taken from an elderly man with COVID-19, enrolled during active disease. The CDR3 runs from the conserved cysteine through the conserved F or W. Clone size, where shown, is once, few, many, or a class for clones that have expanded.

len | abundance | v_gene | CDR3aa
15 | NA | TRBV10-2 | CASSRDRAGNQPQHF
14 | NA | TRBV11-2 | CASSLAGGDTEAFF
14 | once | TRBV19 | CASSLRAPAGKLFF
15 | NA | TRBV6-2/TRBV6-3 | CASSYSGDSVYEQYF
14 | NA | TRBV3-1/TRBV3-2 | CASSLRDRNSPLHF
13 | few | TRBV4-1 | CASSQERTGELFF
16 | NA | TRBV9 | CASSSLAGGPGETQYF
13 | NA | TRBV29-1 | CSVAQGGSETQYF
16 | NA | TRBV7-2 | CASSQRGGRSNQPQHF
16 | NA | TRBV6-6 | CASSYSSRGVDYGYTF
16 | NA | TRBV18 | CASSPFQGANTGELFF
16 | NA | TRBV6-4 | CASSEISGGYVYEQYF
13 | NA | TRBV9 | CASTGQGQEKLFF
15 | NA | TRBV5-5 | CASSSSGGSNQPQHF
17 | NA | TRBV29-1 | CSVLPWTGTRANYGYTF
14 | once | TRBV6-1 | CASSERLREPEAFF
14 | once | TRBV5-6 | CASSLGNRNTEAFF
16 | NA | TRBV7-3 | CASSLFGQGTNTEAFF
16 | NA | TRBV19 | CASSPQRGSSYNEQFF
16 | NA | TRBV6-5 | CASSYPGMTGEETQYF
16 | NA | TRBV5-1 | CASSSPGGITDEKLFF
13 | NA | TRBV2 | CATARGLNEKLFF
16 | NA | TRBV3-1/TRBV3-2 | CASSKTSGGLQETQYF
14 | NA | TRBV19 | CASSPGSYTDTQYF
14 | few | TRBV18 | CASSPQGAGQPQHF
13 | NA | TRBV24-1 | CASGDAGEETQYF
15 | NA | TRBV7-2 | CASSLEFKREREQYF
10 | NA | TRBV20-1 | CSARDNEQYF
13 | once | TRBV6-2/TRBV6-3 | CASSYSGVVEQFF
12 | few | TRBV4-3 | CASSQDPTEAFF
14 | few | TRBV11-2 | CASSPPGSLYEQYF